The source of this T cell receptor beta chain is a study of blood T cells in healthy people across ages. Primed by a sample-barcoded 5' primer and a J-beta primer mix, a second PCR proceeded for 7 to 11 cycles. All cDNA molecules were each tagged by a template-switch adaptor with 12 random nucleotides. TCRdb re-analysed the 5' RACE reads in MiXCR, keeping a single row per CDR3 protein. In the table there are fewer than 900,000 distinct CDR3 sequences, approximately 43% of which are singletons. V lost 2 bases to trimming and J lost 1 base; unmatched junction nucleotides: 8. The CDR3 has 15 amino acids. Germline loops: CDR1 SQVTM, CDR2 ANQGSEA. No fewer than 5 micrograms of total RNA were isolated from every sample. The study, taken as a whole, reports: Per-million-T-cell TCR beta diversity fell roughly linearly with age. When one million T cells were used, diversity estimates were thought to be underestimates.

This clonotype was seen at least ten times. The antigen is not known. The sample taken for sequencing was blood. The receptor was isolated from a woman aged 55-75 years in good health. This rearrangement joins TRBV29-1 to TRBJ2-7, with 7 bases identical to TRBD2. The CDR3 spells CSVETPSGLSYEQYF. The CDR3 region has the DNA TGCAGCGTTGAAACCCCTAGCGGACTTTCCTACGAGCAGTACTTC.